The rows below give T cell receptor beta chains drawn from one sample of a study of cytomegalovirus exposure and HLA in healthy donors. The table came from immunoSEQ multiplex PCR; TCRdb's copy has only in-frame clones and leaves some out. The profile shows roughly 180,000 clones, approximately 77% of them singletons. Sequencing was carried out using PBMCs. All receptors derive from a female donor in good health and CMV-seronegative. Both conserved end residues are part of each CDR3. A D gene is named only where the DNA matches it firmly. Clone size is not always given. Where it is, it says once, few, many or a class for expanded clones.

size: .
J: TRBJ2-7
V: TRBV6-5
D: TRBD1
DNA: TGTGCCAGCAACCCGGACAGGGGAGGCGAGCAGTACTTC
CDR3: CASNPDRGGEQYF

size: .
J: TRBJ1-2
V: TRBV21-1
D: .
DNA: TGTGCCAGCAGCAAAGGGAGAGAGACGGTCTTC
CDR3: CASSKGRETVF

size: .
J: TRBJ1-1
V: TRBV9
D: .
DNA: TGTGCCAGCAGCGGGGGCGGACATAGGAACACTGAAGCTTTCTTT
CDR3: CASSGGGHRNTEAFF

size: once
J: TRBJ2-7
V: TRBV28
D: .
DNA: TGTGCCAGCAGTTTAGTTGCAGGGGCGGACGAGCAGTACTTC
CDR3: CASSLVAGADEQYF

size: .
J: TRBJ2-4
V: TRBV27
D: TRBD2
DNA: TGTGCCAGCACCACGACTAGCGGGAGGAGGGGCAACATTCAGTACTTC
CDR3: CASTTTSGRRGNIQYF

size: .
J: TRBJ2-1
V: TRBV10-2
D: TRBD1
DNA: TGCGCCAGCAGCAGGACAGGCTATTACAATGAGCAGTTCTTC
CDR3: CASSRTGYYNEQFF

size: .
J: TRBJ1-5
V: TRBV28
D: .
DNA: TGTGCCAGCAGTTTGGGGCAGATCCATAGCAATCAGCCCCAGCATTTT
CDR3: CASSLGQIHSNQPQHF

size: .
J: TRBJ1-1
V: TRBV25-1
D: .
DNA: TGTGCCAGCAGTGACGTAGGGGCCTACACTGAAGCTTTCTTT
CDR3: CASSDVGAYTEAFF

size: .
J: TRBJ1-4
V: TRBV28
D: .
DNA: TGTGCCAGCACCATACCGGGGAATCGAAAACTGTTTTTT
CDR3: CASTIPGNRKLFF

size: .
J: TRBJ2-7
V: TRBV28
D: .
DNA: TGTGCCAGCAGTTTGTTACAGGGACCCTACGAGCAGTACTTC
CDR3: CASSLLQGPYEQYF

size: .
J: TRBJ2-7
V: TRBV28
D: .
DNA: TGTGCCAGCACCGCCGGGACAAACTCCTACGAGCAGTACTTC
CDR3: CASTAGTNSYEQYF

size: once
J: TRBJ1-5
V: TRBV7-8
D: TRBD1
DNA: TGTGCCAGCAGCTCATCAGGGGGAATCAATCAGCCCCAGCATTTT
CDR3: CASSSSGGINQPQHF

size: few
J: TRBJ2-1
V: TRBV18
D: .
DNA: TGTGCCAGCTCACAGGGCGGGACCTCCTACAATGAGCAGTTCTTC
CDR3: CASSQGGTSYNEQFF

size: .
J: TRBJ2-1
V: TRBV6-6
D: .
DNA: TGTGCCAGCAGTTACCGCGAGAGAGATAACAATGAGCAGTTCTTC
CDR3: CASSYRERDNNEQFF

size: few
J: TRBJ2-1
V: TRBV19
D: .
DNA: TGTGCCAGTAGTAGGCTAGTAGGCAATGAGCAGTTCTTC
CDR3: CASSRLVGNEQFF

size: .
J: TRBJ1-1
V: TRBV6-1
D: .
DNA: TGTGCCAGCAGTGTAGGAGAATTTGAAGCTTTCTTT
CDR3: CASSVGEFEAFF

size: many
J: TRBJ1-2
V: TRBV6-1
D: TRBD1
DNA: TGTGCCAGCAGACCCAGGGGGCGAAATCTTGGCTACACCTTC
CDR3: CASRPRGRNLGYTF

size: .
J: TRBJ2-1
V: TRBV5-1
D: .
DNA: TGCGCCAGCAGCTTGAGGACAGAAGATGAGCAGTTCTTC
CDR3: CASSLRTEDEQFF

size: .
J: TRBJ1-6
V: TRBV6-1
D: TRBD1
DNA: TGTGCCAGCGTTCCGAGGGGGCTAAATTCACCCCTCCACTTT
CDR3: CASVPRGLNSPLHF

size: few
J: TRBJ1-5
V: TRBV9
D: .
DNA: TGTGCCAGCAGCCGCTACTCAAATCAGCCCCAGCATTTT
CDR3: CASSRYSNQPQHF

size: .
J: TRBJ1-1
V: TRBV30
D: TRBD1
DNA: TGTGCCTGGAGTGTCGCAGGGGGGTCGCGAGCTTTCTTT
CDR3: CAWSVAGGSRAFF

size: once
J: TRBJ1-4
V: TRBV7-2
D: .
DNA: TGTGCCAGCAGCTTGACAGCTTCCAATGAAAAACTGTTTTTT
CDR3: CASSLTASNEKLFF

size: .
J: TRBJ1-1
V: TRBV5-4
D: .
DNA: TGTGCCAGCAGCTCCCCAGTGAACACTGAAGCTTTCTTT
CDR3: CASSSPVNTEAFF

size: once
J: TRBJ1-1
V: TRBV6-1
D: TRBD1
DNA: TGTGCCAGCAGTCGACAGGGTCGAAGGCCTGAAGCTTTCTTT
CDR3: CASSRQGRRPEAFF

size: .
J: TRBJ2-5
V: TRBV19
D: TRBD1
DNA: TGTGCCAGTAGTATGACAGGGATTCCGACCCAGTACTTC
CDR3: CASSMTGIPTQYF

size: .
J: TRBJ2-2
V: TRBV18
D: .
DNA: TGTGCCAGCTCACCCCTCAGGACAGAGAACACCGGGGAGCTGTTTTTT
CDR3: CASSPLRTENTGELFF

size: .
J: TRBJ2-2
V: TRBV5-1
D: TRBD2
DNA: TGCGCCAGCAGCCGACTAGCGGGAGGGCCAGAAGCCGGGGAGCTGTTTTTT
CDR3: CASSRLAGGPEAGELFF

size: few
J: TRBJ2-5
V: TRBV5-4
D: .
DNA: TGTGCCAGCAGCGCATTGACAGCCCAAGAGACCCAGTACTTC
CDR3: CASSALTAQETQYF

size: .
J: TRBJ2-1
V: TRBV18
D: .
DNA: TGTGCCAGCTCACCATGGGCAGGCCCCTACAATGAGCAGTTCTTC
CDR3: CASSPWAGPYNEQFF

size: .
J: TRBJ1-2
V: TRBV6-6
D: .
DNA: TGTGCCAGCACGACCCGGCGGGGCGGACTTTATGGCTACACCTTC
CDR3: CASTTRRGGLYGYTF

size: few
J: TRBJ2-7
V: TRBV6-6
D: .
DNA: TGTGCCACCCTCGATACAACCTACGAGCAGTACTTC
CDR3: CATLDTTYEQYF

size: .
J: TRBJ1-1
V: TRBV28
D: TRBD1
DNA: TGTGCCAGCAATACAGTTCGGGACAGGGGCAACACTGAAGCTTTCTTT
CDR3: CASNTVRDRGNTEAFF

size: .
J: TRBJ1-6
V: TRBV4-2
D: .
DNA: TGTGCCAGCAGCCAAGGAGGCGGCTCACCCCTCCACTTT
CDR3: CASSQGGGSPLHF

size: .
J: TRBJ1-6
V: TRBV7-2
D: .
DNA: TGTGCCGGAGGGGCCTATAATTCACCCCTCCACTTT
CDR3: CAGGAYNSPLHF

size: .
J: TRBJ1-5
V: TRBV6-1
D: .
DNA: TGTGCCAGCAGTGAAGCGCTTGGGCAGGGGCGATATCAGCCCCAGCATTTT
CDR3: CASSEALGQGRYQPQHF

size: once
J: TRBJ2-5
V: TRBV7-3
D: .
DNA: TGTGCCAGCAGCTTAGGGGGGACGGGGCCCCAAGAGACCCAGTACTTC
CDR3: CASSLGGTGPQETQYF

size: .
J: TRBJ2-7
V: TRBV6-5
D: TRBD2
DNA: TGTGCCAGCAGTCCGGGACTAGGGGCATCCTACGAGCAGTACTTC
CDR3: CASSPGLGASYEQYF

size: .
J: TRBJ2-7
V: TRBV4-2
D: TRBD2
DNA: TGTGCCAGCAGCCTGACTAGCGGGAGGACCTTTGAGTACGAGCAGTACTTC
CDR3: CASSLTSGRTFEYEQYF

size: once
J: TRBJ1-5
V: TRBV28
D: .
DNA: TGTGCCAGCAGTCCCCAGAGCAATCAGCCCCAGCATTTT
CDR3: CASSPQSNQPQHF

size: .
J: TRBJ1-2
V: TRBV18
D: TRBD1
DNA: TGTGCCAGCTCACCGGGACAGGGGGCTGACTATGGCTACACCTTC
CDR3: CASSPGQGADYGYTF